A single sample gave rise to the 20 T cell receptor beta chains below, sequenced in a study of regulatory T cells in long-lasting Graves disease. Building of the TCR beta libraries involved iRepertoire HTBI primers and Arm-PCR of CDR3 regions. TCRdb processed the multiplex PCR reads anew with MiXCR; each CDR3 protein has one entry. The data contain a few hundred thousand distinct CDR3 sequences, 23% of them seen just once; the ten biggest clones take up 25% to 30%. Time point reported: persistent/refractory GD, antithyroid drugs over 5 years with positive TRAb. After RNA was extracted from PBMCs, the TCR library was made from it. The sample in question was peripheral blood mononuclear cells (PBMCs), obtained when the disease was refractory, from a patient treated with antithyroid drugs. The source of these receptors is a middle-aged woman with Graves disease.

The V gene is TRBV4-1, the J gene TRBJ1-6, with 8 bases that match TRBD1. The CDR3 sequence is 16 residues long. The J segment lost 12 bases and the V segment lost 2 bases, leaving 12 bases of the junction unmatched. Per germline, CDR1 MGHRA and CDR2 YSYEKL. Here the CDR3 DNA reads TGCGCCAGCAGCCAACCTATCCGGGACAGGCAATTACCCCTCCACTTT. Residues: CASSQPIRDRQLPLHF.

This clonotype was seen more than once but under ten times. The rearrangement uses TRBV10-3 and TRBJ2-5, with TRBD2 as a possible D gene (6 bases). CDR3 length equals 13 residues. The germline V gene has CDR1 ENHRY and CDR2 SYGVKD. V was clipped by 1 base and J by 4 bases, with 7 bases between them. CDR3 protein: CAISELEGETQYF. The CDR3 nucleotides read TGTGCCATCAGTGAGTTGGAGGGAGAGACCCAGTACTTC.

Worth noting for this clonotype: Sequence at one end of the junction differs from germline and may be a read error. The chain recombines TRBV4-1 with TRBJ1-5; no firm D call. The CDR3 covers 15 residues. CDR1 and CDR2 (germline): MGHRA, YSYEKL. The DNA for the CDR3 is TGCGCCAGCAGCCAAGGTTCGGGGTTTCATCAGCCCCAGCATTTC. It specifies CASSQGSGFHQPQHF.

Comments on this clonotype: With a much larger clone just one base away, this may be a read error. In DNA form, the CDR3 reads TGTGCCAGCAGTTTTGGGGGTCTCCTTTCACCCCTCCACTTT. It encodes CASSFGGLLSPLHF. This chain connects TRBV12-3 or TRBV12-4 to TRBJ1-6, with TRBD1 as a possible D gene (5 bases). The CDR3 covers 14 residues. Trimming cost V 3 bases and J 9 bases, with 12 bases left between them.

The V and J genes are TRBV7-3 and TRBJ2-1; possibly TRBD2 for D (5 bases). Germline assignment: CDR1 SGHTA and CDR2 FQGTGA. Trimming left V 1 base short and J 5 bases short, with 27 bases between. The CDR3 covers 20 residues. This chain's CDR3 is CASSLNRRRAPSPLNNEQFF. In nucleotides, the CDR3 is TGTGCCAGCAGCTTAAATCGTAGGCGGGCTCCATCCCCCCTAAACAATGAGCAGTTCTTC.

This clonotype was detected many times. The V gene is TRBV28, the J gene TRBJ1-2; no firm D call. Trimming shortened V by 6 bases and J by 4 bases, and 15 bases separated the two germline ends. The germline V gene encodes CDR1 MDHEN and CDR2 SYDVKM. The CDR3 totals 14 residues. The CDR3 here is CASSPGRALYGYTF. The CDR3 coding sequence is TGTGCCAGCAGCCCGGGAAGAGCGCTCTATGGCTACACCTTC.

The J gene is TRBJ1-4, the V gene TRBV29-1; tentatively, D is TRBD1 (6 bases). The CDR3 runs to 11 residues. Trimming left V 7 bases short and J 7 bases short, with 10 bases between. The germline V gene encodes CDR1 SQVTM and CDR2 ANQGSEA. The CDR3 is CSAQGSEKLFF. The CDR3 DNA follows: TGCAGCGCGCAGGGGTCTGAAAAACTGTTTTTT.

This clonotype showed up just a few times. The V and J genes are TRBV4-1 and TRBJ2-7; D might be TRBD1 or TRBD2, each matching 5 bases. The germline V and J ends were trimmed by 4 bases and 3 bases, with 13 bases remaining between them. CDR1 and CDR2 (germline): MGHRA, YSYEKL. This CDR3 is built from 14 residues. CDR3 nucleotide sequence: TGCGCCAGCAGCCCGGGACCGAACAACTACGAGCAGTACTTC. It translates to CASSPGPNNYEQYF.

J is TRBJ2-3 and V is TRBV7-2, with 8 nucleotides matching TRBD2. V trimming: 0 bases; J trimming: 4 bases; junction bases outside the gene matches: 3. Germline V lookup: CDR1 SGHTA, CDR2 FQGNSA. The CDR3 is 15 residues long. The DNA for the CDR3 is TGTGCCAGCAGCTTAGCAGCGGGAGCGGCAGATACGCAGTATTTT. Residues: CASSLAAGAADTQYF.

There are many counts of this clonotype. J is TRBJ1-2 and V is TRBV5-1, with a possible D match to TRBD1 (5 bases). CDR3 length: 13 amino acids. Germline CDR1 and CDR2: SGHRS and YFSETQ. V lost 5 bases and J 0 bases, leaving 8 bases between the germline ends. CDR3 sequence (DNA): TGCGCCAGCAGGAAGACAGCTAACTATGGCTACACCTTC. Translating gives CASRKTANYGYTF.

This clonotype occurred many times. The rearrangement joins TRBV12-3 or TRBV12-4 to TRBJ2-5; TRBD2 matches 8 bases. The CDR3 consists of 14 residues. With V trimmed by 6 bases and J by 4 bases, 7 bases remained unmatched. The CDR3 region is CASRTSSGRETQYF. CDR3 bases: TGTGCCAGCAGAACTTCAAGCGGGAGAGAGACCCAGTACTTC.

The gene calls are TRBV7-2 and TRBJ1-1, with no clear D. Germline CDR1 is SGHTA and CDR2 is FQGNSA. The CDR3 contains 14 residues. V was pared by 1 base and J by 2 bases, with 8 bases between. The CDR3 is CASSLDIGNTEAFF. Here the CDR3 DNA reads TGTGCCAGCAGCTTAGATATAGGAAACACTGAAGCTTTCTTT.

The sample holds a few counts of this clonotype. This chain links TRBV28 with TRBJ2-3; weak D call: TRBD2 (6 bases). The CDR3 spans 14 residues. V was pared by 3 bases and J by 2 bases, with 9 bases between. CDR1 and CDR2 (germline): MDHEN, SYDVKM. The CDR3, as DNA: TGTGCCAGCAGTTTGCGGGACCCCACAGATACGCAGTATTTT. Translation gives CASSLRDPTDTQYF.

CDR3 sequence: CASTPRGGTDTQYF. The CDR3 region has the DNA TGTGCCAGCACCCCTCGGGGGGGCACAGATACGCAGTATTTT. This chain uses TRBV6-1 with TRBJ2-3, with 7 nucleotides matching TRBD2. J gave up 1 base and V 7 bases, and 5 bases lay outside the gene matches. CDR1 and CDR2 from the germline V gene are MNHNS and SASEGT. The CDR3 runs to 14 residues.

CDR3 coding DNA: TGCGCCAGCAGCCGGGTCTCTAGTGGGAACACTGAAGCTTTCTTT. This encodes CASSRVSSGNTEAFF. The gene calls are TRBV4-1 and TRBJ1-1; D is uncertain. Trimming removed 4 bases at V and 1 base at J, with 13 bases between. The germline V gene encodes CDR1 MGHRA and CDR2 YSYEKL. This CDR3 contains 15 residues.

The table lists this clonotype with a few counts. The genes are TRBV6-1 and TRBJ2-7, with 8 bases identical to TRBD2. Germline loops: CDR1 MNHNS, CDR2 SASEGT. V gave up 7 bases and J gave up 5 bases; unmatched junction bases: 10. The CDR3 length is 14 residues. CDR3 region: CASTIGRDPNEQYF. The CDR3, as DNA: TGTGCCAGCACCATCGGGAGGGACCCTAACGAGCAGTACTTC.

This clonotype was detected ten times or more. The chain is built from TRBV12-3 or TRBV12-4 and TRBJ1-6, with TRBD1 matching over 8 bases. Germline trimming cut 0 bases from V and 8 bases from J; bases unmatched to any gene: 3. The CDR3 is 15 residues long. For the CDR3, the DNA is TGTGCCAGCAGTTTAGCGGACAGGGCGGATTCACCCCTCCACTTT. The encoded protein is CASSLADRADSPLHF.

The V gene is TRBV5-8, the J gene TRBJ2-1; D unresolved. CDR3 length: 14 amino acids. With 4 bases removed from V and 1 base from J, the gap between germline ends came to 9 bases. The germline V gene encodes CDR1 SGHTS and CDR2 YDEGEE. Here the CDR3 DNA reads TGTGCCAGCAGCATAAGGGCATCCTACAATGAGCAGTTCTTC. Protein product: CASSIRASYNEQFF.

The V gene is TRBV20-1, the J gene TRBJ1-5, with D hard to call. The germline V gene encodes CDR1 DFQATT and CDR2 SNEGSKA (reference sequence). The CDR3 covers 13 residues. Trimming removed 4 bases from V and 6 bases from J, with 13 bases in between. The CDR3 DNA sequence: TGCAGTGCTAAGACCCAGCTTGGTCAGCCCCAGCATTTT. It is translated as CSAKTQLGQPQHF.

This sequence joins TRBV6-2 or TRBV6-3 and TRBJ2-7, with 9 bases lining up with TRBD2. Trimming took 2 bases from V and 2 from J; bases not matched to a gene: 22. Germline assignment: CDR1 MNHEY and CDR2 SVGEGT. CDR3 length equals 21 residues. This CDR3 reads CASSYNRRGLGGRAGTYEQYF. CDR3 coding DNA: TGTGCCAGCAGTTACAACCGTCGCGGTCTCGGCGGGAGGGCCGGGACCTACGAGCAGTACTTC.